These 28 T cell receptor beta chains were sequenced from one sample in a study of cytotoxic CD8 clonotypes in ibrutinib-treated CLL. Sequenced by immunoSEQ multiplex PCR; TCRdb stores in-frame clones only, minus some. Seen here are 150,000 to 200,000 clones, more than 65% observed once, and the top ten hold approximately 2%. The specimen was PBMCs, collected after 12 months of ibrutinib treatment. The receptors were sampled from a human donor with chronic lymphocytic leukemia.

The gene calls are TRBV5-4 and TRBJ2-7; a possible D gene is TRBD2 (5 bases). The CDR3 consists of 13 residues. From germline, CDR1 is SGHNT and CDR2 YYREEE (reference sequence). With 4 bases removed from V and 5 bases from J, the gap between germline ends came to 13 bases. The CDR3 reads CASSRIGVHEQYF. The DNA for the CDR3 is TGTGCCAGCAGCCGAATCGGGGTTCACGAGCAGTACTTC.

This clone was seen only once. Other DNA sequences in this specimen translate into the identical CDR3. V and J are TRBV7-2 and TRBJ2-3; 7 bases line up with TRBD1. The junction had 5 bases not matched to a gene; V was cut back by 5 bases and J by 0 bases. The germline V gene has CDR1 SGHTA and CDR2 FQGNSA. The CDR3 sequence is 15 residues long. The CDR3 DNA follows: TGTGCCAGCAGCCGAGGGGGCCCTAGCACAGATACGCAGTATTTT. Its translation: CASSRGGPSTDTQYF.

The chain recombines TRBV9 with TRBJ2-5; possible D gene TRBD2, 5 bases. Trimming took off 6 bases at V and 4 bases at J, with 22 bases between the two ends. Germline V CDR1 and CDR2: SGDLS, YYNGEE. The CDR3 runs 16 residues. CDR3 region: CASNPRPSLARETQYF. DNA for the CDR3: TGTGCCAGCAACCCAAGACCCTCCCTAGCCCGAGAGACCCAGTACTTC.

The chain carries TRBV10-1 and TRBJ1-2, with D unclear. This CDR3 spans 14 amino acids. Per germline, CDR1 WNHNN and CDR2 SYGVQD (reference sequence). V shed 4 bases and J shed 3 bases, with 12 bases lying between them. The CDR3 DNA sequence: TGCGCCAGCAGTGGAAGAGGGTTGGACTATGGCTACACCTTC. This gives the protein CASSGRGLDYGYTF.

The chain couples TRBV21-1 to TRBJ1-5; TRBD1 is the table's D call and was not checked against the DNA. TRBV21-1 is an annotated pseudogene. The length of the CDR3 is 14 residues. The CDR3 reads CASSKRVRDTAQHF. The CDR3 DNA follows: TGTGCCAGCAGCAAACGGGTACGGGACACAGCCCAGCATTTT.

The CDR3 nucleotides are TGTGCCAGCAGCTTTTCCCTCACTCCGGGACTAGCGGAAGTTTGTTCCGTCGAGCAGTACTTC. Translating gives CASSFSLTPGLAEVCSVEQYF. This sequence joins TRBV7-3 and TRBJ2-7, with TRBD2 matching 11 bases. The V gene end was trimmed by 3 bases and the J gene end by 6 bases; junction bases not matched to a gene: 25. Looked up from germline, CDR1 is SGHTA and CDR2 is FQGTGA. The CDR3 loop spans 21 amino acids.

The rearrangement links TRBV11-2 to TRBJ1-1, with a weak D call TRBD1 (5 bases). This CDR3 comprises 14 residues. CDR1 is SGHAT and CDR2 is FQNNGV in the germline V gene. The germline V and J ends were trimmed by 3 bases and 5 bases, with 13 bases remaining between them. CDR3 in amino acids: CASSFIGGGTEAFF. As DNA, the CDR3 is TGTGCCAGCAGCTTTATCGGGGGAGGGACTGAAGCTTTCTTT.

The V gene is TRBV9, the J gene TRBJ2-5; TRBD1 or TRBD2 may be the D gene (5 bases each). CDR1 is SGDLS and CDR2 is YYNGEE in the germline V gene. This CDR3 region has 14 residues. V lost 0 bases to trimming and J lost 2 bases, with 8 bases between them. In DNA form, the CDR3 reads TGTGCCAGCAGCGTAGCGGGGCAGCAAGAGACCCAGTACTTC. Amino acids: CASSVAGQQETQYF.

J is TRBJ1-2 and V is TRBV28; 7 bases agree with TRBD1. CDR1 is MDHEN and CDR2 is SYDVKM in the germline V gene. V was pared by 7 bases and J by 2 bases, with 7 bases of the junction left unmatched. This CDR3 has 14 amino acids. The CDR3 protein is CASTVTGVNYGYTF. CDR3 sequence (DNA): TGTGCCAGCACCGTAACAGGGGTGAACTATGGCTACACCTTC.

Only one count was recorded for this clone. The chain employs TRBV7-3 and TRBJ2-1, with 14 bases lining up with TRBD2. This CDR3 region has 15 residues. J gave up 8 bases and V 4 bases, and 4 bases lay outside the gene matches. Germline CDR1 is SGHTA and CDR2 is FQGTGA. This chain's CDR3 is CASSSGTSGSHEQFF. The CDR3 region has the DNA TGTGCCAGCAGCTCAGGGACTAGCGGGAGCCATGAGCAGTTCTTC.

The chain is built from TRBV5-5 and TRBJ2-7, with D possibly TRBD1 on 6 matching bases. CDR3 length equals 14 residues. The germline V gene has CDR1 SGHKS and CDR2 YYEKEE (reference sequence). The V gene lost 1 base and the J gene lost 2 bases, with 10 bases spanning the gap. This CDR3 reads CASSLRTDAYEQYF. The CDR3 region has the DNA TGTGCCAGCAGCTTGAGGACAGATGCCTACGAGCAGTACTTC.

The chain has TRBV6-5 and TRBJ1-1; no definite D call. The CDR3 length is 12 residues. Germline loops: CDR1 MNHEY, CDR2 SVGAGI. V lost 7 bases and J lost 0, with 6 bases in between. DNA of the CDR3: TGTGCCAGCAAAAAGGTGAACACTGAAGCTTTCTTT. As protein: CASKKVNTEAFF.

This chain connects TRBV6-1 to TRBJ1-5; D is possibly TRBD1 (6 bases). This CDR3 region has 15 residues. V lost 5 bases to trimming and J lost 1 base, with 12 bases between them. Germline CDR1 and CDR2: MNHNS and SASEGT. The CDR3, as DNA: TGTGCCAGCAGTCCCGGGACAATAAGCAATCAGCCCCAGCATTTT. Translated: CASSPGTISNQPQHF.

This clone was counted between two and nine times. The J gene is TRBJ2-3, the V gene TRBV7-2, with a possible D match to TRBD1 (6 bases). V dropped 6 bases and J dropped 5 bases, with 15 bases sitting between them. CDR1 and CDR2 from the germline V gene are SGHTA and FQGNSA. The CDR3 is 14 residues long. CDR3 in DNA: TGTGCCAGCAGTTCCCAGGGGATAGGAGATACGCAGTATTTT. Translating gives CASSSQGIGDTQYF. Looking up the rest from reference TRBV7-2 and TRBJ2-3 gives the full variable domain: GAGVSQSPSNKVTEKGKDVELRCDPISGHTALYWYRQSLGQGLEFLIYFQGNSAPDKSGLPSDRFSAERTGGSVSTLTIQRTQQEDSAVYLCASSSQGIGDTQYFGPGTRLTVL.

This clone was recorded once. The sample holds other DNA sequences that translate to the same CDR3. CDR3 in DNA: TGTGCCAGCAGTCCATACACAGATACGCAGTATTTT. Protein product: CASSPYTDTQYF. The rearrangement joins TRBV7-2 to TRBJ2-3, with unresolved D. The ends were cut back, 6 bases at V and 2 bases at J, with 6 bases in the middle. The CDR3 has 12 amino acids. Germline V gene sequence: CDR1 SGHTA, CDR2 FQGNSA.

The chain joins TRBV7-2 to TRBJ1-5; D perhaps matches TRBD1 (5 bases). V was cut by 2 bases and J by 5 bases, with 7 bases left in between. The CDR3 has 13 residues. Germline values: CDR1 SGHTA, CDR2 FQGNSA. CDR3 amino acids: CASSLQGDQPQHF. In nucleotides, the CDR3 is TGTGCCAGCAGCTTACAGGGAGATCAGCCCCAGCATTTT.

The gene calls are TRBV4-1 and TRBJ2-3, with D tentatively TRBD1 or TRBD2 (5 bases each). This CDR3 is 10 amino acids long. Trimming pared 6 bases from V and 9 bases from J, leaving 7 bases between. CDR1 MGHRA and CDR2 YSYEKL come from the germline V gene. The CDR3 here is CASRGETQYF. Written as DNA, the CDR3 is TGCGCCAGCAGGGGGGAGACGCAGTATTTT.

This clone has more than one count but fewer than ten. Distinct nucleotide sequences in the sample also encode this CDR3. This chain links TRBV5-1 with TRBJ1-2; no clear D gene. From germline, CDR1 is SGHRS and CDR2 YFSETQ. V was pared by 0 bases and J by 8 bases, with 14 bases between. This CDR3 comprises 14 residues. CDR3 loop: CASSLEGGRTGYTF. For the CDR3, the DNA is TGCGCCAGCAGCTTGGAGGGCGGGAGGACGGGCTACACCTTC. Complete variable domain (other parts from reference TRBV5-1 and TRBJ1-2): KAGVTQTPRYLIKTRGQQVTLSCSPISGHRSVSWYQQTPGQGLQFLFEYFSETQRNKGNFPGRFSGRQFSNSRSEMNVSTLELGDSALYLCASSLEGGRTGYTFGSGTRLTVV.

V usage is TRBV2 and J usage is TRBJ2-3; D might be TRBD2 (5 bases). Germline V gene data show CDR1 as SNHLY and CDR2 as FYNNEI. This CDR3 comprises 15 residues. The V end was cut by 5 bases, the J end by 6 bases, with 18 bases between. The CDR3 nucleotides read TGTGCCAGCAGTTCCTACCGGGGTGGGTTGGATACGCAGTATTTT. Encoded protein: CASSSYRGGLDTQYF.

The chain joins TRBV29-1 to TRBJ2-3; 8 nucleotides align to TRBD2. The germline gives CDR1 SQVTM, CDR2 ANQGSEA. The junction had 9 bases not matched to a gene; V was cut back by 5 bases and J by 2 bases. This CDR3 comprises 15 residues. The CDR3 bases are TGCAGCGTTACCCCGGGGGGGCCAAACACAGATACGCAGTATTTT. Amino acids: CSVTPGGPNTDTQYF.

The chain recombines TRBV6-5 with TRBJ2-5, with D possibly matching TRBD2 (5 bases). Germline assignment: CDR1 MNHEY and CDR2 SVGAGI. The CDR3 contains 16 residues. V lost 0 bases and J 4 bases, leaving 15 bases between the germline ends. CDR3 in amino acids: CASSYSGLAGGETQYF. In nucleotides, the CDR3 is TGTGCCAGCAGTTACTCTGGTCTTGCAGGAGGAGAGACCCAGTACTTC.

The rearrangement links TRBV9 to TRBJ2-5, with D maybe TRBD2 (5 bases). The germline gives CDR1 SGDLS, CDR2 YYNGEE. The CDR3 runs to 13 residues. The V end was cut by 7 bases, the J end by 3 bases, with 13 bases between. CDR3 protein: CASSPEGKETQYF. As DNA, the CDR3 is TGTGCCAGCTCTCCAGAGGGTAAAGAGACCCAGTACTTC.

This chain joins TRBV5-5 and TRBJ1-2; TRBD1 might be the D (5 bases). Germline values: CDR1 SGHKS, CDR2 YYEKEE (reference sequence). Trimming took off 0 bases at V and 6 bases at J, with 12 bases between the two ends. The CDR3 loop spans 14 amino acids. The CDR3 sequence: CASSLARGWDGYTF. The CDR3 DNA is TGTGCCAGCAGCTTGGCGCGGGGGTGGGATGGCTACACCTTC. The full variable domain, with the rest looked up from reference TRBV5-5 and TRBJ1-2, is DAGVTQSPTHLIKTRGQQVTLRCSPISGHKSVSWYQQVLGQGPQFIFQYYEKEERGRGNFPDRFSARQFPNYSSELNVNALLLGDSALYLCASSLARGWDGYTFGSGTRLTVV.

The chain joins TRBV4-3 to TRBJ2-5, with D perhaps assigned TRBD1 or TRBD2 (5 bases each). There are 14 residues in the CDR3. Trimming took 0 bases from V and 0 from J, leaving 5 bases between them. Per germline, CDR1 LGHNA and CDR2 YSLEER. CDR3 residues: CASSQEGHQETQYF. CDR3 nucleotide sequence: TGCGCCAGCAGCCAAGAGGGACACCAAGAGACCCAGTACTTC.

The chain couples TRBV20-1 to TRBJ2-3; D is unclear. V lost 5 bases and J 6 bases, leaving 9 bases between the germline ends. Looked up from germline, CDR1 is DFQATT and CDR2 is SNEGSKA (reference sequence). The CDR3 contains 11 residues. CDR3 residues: CSAPLADTQYF. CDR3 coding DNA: TGCAGTGCTCCGCTCGCGGATACGCAGTATTTT.

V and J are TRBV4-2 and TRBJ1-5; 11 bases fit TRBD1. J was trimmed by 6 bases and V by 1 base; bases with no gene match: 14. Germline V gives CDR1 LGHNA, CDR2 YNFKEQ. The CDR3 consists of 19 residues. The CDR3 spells CASSQVLITGQGAAQPQHF. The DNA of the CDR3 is TGTGCCAGCAGCCAAGTTTTAATCACCGGACAGGGGGCGGCTCAGCCCCAGCATTTT.

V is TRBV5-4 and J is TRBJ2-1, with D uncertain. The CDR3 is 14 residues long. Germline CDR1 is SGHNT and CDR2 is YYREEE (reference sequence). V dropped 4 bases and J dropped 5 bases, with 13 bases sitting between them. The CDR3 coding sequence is TGTGCCAGCAGCCCGGGTGGAACAGACAATGAGCAGTTCTTC. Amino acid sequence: CASSPGGTDNEQFF.

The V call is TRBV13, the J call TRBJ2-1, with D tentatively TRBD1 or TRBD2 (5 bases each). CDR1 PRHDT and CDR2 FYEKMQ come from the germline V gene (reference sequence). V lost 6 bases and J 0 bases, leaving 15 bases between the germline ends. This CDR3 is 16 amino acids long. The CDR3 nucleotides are TGTGCCAGCAGGGGTTCCCGGGACCACTCCTACAATGAGCAGTTCTTC. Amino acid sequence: CASRGSRDHSYNEQFF.